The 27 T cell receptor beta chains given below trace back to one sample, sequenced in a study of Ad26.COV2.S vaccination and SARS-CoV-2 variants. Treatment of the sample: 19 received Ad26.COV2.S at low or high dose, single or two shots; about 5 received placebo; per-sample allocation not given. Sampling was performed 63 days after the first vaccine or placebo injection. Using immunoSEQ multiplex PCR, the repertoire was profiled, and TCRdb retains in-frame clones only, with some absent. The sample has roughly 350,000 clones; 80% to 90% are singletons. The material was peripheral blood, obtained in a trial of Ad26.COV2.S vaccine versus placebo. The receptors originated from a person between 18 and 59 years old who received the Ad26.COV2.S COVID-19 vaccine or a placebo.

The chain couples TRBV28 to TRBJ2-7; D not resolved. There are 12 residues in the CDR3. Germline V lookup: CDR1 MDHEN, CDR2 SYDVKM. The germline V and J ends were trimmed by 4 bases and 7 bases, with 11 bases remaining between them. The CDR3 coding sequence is TGTGCCAGCAGTTCCTCGGTTGGGGAGCAGTACTTC. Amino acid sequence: CASSSSVGEQYF.

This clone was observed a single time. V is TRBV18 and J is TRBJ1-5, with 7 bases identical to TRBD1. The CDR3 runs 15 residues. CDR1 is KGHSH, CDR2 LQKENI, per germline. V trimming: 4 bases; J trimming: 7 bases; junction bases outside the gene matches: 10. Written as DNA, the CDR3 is TGTGCCAGCTCACGGGAACAGGGGACGGACCAGCCCCAGCATTTT. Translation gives CASSREQGTDQPQHF.

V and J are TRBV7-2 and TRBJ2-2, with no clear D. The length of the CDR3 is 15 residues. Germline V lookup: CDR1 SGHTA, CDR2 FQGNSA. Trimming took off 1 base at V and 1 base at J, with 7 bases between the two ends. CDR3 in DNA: TGTGCCAGCAGCTTAGTAGTTCTGAACACCGGGGAGCTGTTTTTT. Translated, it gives CASSLVVLNTGELFF. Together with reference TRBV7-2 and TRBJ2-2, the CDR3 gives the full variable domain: GAGVSQSPSNKVTEKGKDVELRCDPISGHTALYWYRQSLGQGLEFLIYFQGNSAPDKSGLPSDRFSAERTGGSVSTLTIQRTQQEDSAVYLCASSLVVLNTGELFFGEGSRLTVL.

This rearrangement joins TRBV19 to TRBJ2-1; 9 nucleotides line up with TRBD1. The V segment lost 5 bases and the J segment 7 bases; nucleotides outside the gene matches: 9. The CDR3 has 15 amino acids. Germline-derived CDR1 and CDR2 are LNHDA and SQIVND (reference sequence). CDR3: CASSAPGQGGNEQFF. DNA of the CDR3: TGTGCCAGTAGTGCACCGGGACAGGGTGGGAATGAGCAGTTCTTC.

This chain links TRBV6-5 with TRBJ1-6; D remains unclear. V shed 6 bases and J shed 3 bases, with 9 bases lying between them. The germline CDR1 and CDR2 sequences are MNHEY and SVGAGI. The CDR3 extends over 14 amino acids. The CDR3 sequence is CASRYRVYNSPLHF. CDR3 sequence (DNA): TGTGCCAGCAGGTACAGAGTCTATAATTCACCCCTCCACTTT.

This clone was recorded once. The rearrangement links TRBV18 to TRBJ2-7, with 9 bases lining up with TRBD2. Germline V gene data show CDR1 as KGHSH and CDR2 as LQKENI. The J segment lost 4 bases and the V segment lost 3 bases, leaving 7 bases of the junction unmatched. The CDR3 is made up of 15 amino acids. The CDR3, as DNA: TGTGCCAGCTCACCCCAAGCGGGAGGCAGGTACGAGCAGTACTTC. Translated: CASSPQAGGRYEQYF.

The CDR3 sequence is CASSYRVGDYSHEQYF. DNA for the CDR3: TGTGCCAGCAGTTACCGGGTGGGGGACTACAGTCACGAGCAGTACTTC. The chain recombines TRBV6-2 or TRBV6-3 with TRBJ2-7, with 7 positions matching TRBD2. After removal of 2 bases from V and 5 bases from J, the junction contained 12 bases not matched to a gene. The CDR3 is 16 amino acids. Germline assignment: CDR1 MNHEY and CDR2 SVGEGT.

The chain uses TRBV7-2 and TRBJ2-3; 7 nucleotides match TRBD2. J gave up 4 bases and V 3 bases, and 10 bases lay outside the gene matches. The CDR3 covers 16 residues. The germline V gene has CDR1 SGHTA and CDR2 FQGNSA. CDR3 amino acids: CASSLGGRGASDTQYF. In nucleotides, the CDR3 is TGTGCCAGCAGCTTGGGCGGGAGAGGGGCTTCAGATACGCAGTATTTT.

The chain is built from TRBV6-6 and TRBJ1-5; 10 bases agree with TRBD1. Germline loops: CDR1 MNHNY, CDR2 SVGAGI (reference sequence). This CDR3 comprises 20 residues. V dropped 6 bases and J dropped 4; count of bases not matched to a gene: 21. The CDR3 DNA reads TGTGCCAGCAGCAACTCAAGGGGACAGGGGTCCCTGGTGGCGAATCAGCCCCAGCATTTT. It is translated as CASSNSRGQGSLVANQPQHF.

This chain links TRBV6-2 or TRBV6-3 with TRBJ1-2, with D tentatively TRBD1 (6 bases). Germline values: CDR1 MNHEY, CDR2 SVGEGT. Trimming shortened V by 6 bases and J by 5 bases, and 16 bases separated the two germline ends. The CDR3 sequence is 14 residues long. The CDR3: CASSPGHQRYGYTF. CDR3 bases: TGTGCCAGCAGCCCGGGACACCAGAGATATGGCTACACCTTC.

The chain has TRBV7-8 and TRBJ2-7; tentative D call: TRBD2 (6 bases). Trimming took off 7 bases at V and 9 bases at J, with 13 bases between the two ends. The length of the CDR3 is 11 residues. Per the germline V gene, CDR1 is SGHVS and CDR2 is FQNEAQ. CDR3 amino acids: CASTSGGRQYF. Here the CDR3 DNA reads TGTGCCAGCACCTCCGGGGGTCGGCAGTACTTC.

CDR3 residues: CASSLLDRVEGYTF. CDR3 coding DNA: TGTGCCAGCAGCTTACTCGACAGGGTGGAAGGCTACACCTTC. V and J are TRBV7-9 and TRBJ1-2; 7 nucleotides line up with TRBD1. V was clipped by 2 bases and J by 8 bases; unmatched bases: 8. The CDR3 has 14 amino acids. CDR1 is SEHNR, CDR2 FQNEAQ, per germline (reference sequence). The full variable domain, rest sourced from reference TRBV7-9 and TRBJ1-2, is DTGVSQNPRHKITKRGQNVTFRCDPISEHNRLYWYRQTLGQGPEFLTYFQNEAQLEKSRLLSDRFSAERPKGSFSTLEIQRTEQGDSAMYLCASSLLDRVEGYTFGSGTRLTVV.

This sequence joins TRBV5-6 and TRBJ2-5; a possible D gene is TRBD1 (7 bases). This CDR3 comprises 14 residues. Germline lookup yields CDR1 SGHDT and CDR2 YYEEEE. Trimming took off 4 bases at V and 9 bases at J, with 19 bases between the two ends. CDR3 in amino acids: CASSVWTIQGAQYF. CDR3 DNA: TGTGCCAGCAGCGTCTGGACTATTCAGGGGGCCCAGTACTTC.

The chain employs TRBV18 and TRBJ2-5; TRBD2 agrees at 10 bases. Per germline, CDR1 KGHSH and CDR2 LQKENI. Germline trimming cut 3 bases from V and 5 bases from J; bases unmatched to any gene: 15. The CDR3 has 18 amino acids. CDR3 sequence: CASSPSPSGGARLETQYF. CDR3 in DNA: TGTGCCAGCTCACCTTCCCCAAGCGGGGGGGCTCGGTTGGAGACCCAGTACTTC.

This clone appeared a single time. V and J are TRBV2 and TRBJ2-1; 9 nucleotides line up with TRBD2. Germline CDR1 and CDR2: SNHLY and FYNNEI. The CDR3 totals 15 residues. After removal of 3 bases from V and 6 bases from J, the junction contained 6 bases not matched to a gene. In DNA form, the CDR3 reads TGTGCCAGCAGTGATAGTAGCGGGAGCTTCAATGAGCAGTTCTTC. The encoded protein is CASSDSSGSFNEQFF. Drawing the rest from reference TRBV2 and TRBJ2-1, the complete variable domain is EPEVTQTPSHQVTQMGQEVILRCVPISNHLYFYWYRQILGQKVEFLVSFYNNEISEKSEIFDDQFSVERPDGSNFTLKIRSTKLEDSAMYFCASSDSSGSFNEQFFGPGTRLTVL.

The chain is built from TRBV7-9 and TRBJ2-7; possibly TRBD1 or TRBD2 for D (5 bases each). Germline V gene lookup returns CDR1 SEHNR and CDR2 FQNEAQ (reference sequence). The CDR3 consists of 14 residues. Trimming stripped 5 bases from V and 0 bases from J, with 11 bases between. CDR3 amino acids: CASSAPGPSYEQYF. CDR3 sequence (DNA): TGTGCCAGCAGCGCTCCGGGGCCCTCCTACGAGCAGTACTTC.

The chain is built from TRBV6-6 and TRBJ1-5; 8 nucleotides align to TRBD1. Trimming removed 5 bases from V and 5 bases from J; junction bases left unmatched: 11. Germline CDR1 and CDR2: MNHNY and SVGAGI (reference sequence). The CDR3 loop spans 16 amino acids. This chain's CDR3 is CASSTTGTGYYQPQHF. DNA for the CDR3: TGTGCCAGCAGTACAACCGGGACAGGATACTATCAGCCCCAGCATTTT.

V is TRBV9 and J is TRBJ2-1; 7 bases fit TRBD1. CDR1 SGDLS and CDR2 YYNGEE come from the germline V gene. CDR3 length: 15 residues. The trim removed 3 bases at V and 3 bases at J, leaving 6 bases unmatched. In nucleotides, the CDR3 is TGTGCCAGCAGCGGACGACAGGGCCGCTACAATGAGCAGTTCTTC. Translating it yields CASSGRQGRYNEQFF.

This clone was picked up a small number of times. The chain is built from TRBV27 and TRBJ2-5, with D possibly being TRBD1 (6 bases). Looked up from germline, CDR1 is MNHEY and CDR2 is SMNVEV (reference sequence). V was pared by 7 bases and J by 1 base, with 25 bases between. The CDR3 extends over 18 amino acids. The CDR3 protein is CASKTGQPTFPGQETQYF. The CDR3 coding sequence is TGTGCCAGCAAAACCGGACAGCCCACGTTCCCCGGCCAAGAGACCCAGTACTTC.

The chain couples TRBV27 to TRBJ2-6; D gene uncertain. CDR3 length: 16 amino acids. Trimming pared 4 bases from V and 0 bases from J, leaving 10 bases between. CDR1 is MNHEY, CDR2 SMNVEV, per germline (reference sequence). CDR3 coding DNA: TGTGCCAGCAGTTACCCCTCTCCCTCTGGGGCCAACGTCCTGACTTTC. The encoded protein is CASSYPSPSGANVLTF.

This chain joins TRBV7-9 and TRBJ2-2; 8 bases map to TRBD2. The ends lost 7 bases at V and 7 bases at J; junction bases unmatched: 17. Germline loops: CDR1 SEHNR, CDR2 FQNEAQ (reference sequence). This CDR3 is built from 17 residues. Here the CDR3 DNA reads TGTGCCAGCACCCTAAGGTTCGGGAGGGCTCTTTACGGGGAGCTGTTTTTT. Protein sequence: CASTLRFGRALYGELFF.

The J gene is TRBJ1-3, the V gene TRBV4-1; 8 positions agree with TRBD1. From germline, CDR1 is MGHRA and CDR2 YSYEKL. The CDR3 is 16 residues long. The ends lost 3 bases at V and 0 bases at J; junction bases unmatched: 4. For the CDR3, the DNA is TGCGCCAGCAGCCAGGGGACAGGCCTCTCTGGAAACACCATATATTTT. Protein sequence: CASSQGTGLSGNTIYF.

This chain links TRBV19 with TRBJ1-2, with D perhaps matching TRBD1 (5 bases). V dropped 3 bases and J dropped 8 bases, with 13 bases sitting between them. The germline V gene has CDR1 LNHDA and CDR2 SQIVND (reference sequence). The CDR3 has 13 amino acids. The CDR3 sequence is CASSIDRIGGYTF. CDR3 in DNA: TGTGCCAGTAGTATCGACAGAATAGGAGGCTACACCTTC.

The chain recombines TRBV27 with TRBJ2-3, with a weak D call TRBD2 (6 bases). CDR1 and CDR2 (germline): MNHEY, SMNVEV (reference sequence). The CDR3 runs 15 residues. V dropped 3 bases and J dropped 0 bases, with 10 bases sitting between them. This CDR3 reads CASSFVAVSTDTQYF. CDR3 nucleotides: TGTGCCAGCAGTTTCGTAGCGGTGAGCACAGATACGCAGTATTTT.

The CDR3 region has the DNA TGTGCCTGGACCTCTGAGCGGGAGCTTTCCGCGCAGTACTTC. It yields the protein CAWTSERELSAQYF. The chain is built from TRBV30 and TRBJ2-7; TRBD2 agrees at 8 bases. Looked up from germline, CDR1 is GTSNPN and CDR2 is SVGIG (reference sequence). With 4 bases clipped from V and 9 bases from J, the junction kept 14 bases outside the gene matches. This CDR3 spans 14 amino acids.

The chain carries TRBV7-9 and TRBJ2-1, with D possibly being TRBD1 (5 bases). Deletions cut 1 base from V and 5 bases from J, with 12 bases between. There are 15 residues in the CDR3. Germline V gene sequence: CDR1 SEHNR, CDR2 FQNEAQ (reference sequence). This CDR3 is CASSLVQGADNEQFF. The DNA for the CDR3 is TGTGCCAGCAGCTTAGTACAAGGGGCGGACAATGAGCAGTTCTTC.

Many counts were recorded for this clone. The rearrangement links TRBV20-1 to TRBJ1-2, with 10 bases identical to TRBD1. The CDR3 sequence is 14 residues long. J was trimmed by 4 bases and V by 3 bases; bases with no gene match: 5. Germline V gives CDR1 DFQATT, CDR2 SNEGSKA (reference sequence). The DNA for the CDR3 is TGCAGTGCTAGTCCGGGACAGGGGATCTATGGCTACACCTTC. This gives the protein CSASPGQGIYGYTF.